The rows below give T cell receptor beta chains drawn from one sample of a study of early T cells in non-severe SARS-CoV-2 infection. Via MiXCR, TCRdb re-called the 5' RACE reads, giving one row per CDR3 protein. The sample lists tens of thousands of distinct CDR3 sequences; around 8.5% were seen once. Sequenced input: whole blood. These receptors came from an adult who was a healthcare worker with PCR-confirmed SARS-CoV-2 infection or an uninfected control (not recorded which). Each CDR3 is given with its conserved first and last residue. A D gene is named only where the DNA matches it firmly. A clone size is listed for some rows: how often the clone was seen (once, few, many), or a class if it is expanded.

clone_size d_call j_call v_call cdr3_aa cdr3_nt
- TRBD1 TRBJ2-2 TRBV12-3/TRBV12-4 CASSEQGSLNGELFF TGTGCCAGCAGTGAACAGGGGTCCCTGAACGGGGAGCTGTTTTTT
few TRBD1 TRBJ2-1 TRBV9 CASSGQGVNSYNEQFF TGTGCCAGCAGCGGACAGGGGGTTAACTCCTACAATGAGCAGTTCTTC
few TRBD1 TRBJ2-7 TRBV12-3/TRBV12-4 CASRDATGKGNEQYF TGTGCCAGCAGAGATGCGACAGGGAAGGGTAACGAGCAGTACTTC
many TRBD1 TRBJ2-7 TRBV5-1 CASRTGTGSHEQYF TGCGCCAGCAGAACCGGGACAGGGTCCCACGAGCAGTACTTC
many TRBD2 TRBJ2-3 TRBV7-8 CASSLVALAGGSTDTQYF TGTGCCAGCAGCTTAGTCGCCTTAGCGGGGGGAAGCACAGATACGCAGTATTTT
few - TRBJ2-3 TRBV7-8 CASSLAIIHAQYF TGTGCCAGCAGCTTAGCTATCATTCATGCGCAGTATTTT
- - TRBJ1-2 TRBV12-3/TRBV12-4 CASSTATGTLGGYTF TGTGCCAGCAGTACAGCCACAGGAACTCTAGGAGGCTACACCTTC
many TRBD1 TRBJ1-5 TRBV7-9 CASSLGGQGRQPQHF TGTGCCAGCAGCTTAGGGGGACAGGGACGTCAGCCCCAGCATTTT
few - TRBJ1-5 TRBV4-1 CASSPPTNNQPQHF TGCGCCAGCAGCCCCCCCACGAACAATCAGCCCCAGCATTTT
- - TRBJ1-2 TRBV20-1 CSARSRYGYTF TGCAGTGCTAGATCACGCTATGGCTACACCTTC
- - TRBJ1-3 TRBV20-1 CSARDIRQLSGNTIYF TGCAGTGCTAGAGATATTCGGCAGTTGAGTGGAAACACCATATATTTT
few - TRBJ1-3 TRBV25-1 CASHSSGNTIYF TGTGCCAGCCACTCCTCTGGAAACACCATATATTTT
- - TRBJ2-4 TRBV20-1 CSASGTGKNIQYF TGCAGTGCTAGTGGGACCGGGAAAAACATTCAGTACTTC
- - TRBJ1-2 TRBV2 CASLERGGYGYTF TGTGCCAGCCTCGAGCGGGGCGGCTATGGCTACACCTTC
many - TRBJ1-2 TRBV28 CASSLDSAANYGYTF TGTGCCAGCAGTTTGGATAGTGCGGCTAACTATGGCTACACCTTC
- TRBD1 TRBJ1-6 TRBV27 CASSLSGQAYNSPLHF TGTGCCAGCAGTTTATCGGGACAGGCCTATAATTCACCCCTCCACTTT
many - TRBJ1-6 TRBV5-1 CASSLGPLNSPLHF TGCGCCAGCAGCTTAGGACCGCTGAATTCACCCCTCCACTTT